This T cell receptor beta chain was obtained from a study of T-cell memory formation after mild COVID-19. The wider study: TCR clusters showed largely donor specificity. Findings of the study overall: Chiefly within CM and EM were the contracting CD4+ clones; CD8+ ones were within EMRA. Clones that contracted from day 15 to 85 were balanced CD4/CD8, while later expanders leaned CD4+. Whether day 37 second-wave clones are SARS-CoV-2-specific was not confirmed.

V was clipped by 5 bases and J by 4 bases; unmatched bases: 12. This CDR3 comprises 16 residues. The germline V gene has CDR1 SGHAT and CDR2 FQNNGV. This clonotype came up a few times. Its antigen remains unknown. TCRdb reprocessed the 5' RACE reads with MiXCR, giving one entry per CDR3 protein. The sample shows approximately 500,000 distinct CDR3 sequences, approximately 25% of them seen only once. The chain is built from TRBV11-2 and TRBJ2-7; 9 positions match TRBD2. Sequencing used PBMCs or a T cell subset sorted from them (not recorded which). The receptor comes from an adult woman who had mild COVID-19 (a few samples of this study predate the infection). Cell type and time point are not known. DNA for the CDR3: TGTGCCAGCAGCAGAGCGGGACTAGCCTCCCGTTACGAGCAGTACTTC. Protein product: CASSRAGLASRYEQYF.